The 17 T cell receptor beta chains presented below share a single source sample, sequenced in a study of cytomegalovirus exposure and HLA in healthy donors. Assay used: immunoSEQ multiplex PCR; TCRdb lists only in-frame clones, some missing. This sample carries 90,000 to 100,000 clones, 87% of them seen once, and the ten largest clones take around 3.9%. The sequenced sample was PBMCs. The receptors here all came from a young woman in good health and CMV-seronegative.

The chain links TRBV18 to TRBJ1-5; the D gene is possibly TRBD1 (6 bases). This CDR3 comprises 15 residues. Germline V gene data show CDR1 as KGHSH and CDR2 as LQKENI. V dropped 6 bases and J dropped 0 bases, with 12 bases sitting between them. CDR3 DNA: TGTGCCAGCTCCCGCGGACAGACTAGCAATCAGCCCCAGCATTTT. This codes for CASSRGQTSNQPQHF. The full variable domain, completed using reference TRBV18 and TRBJ1-5, is NAGVMQNPRHLVRRRGQEARLRCSPMKGHSHVYWYRQLPEEGLKFMVYLQKENIIDESGMPKERFSAEFPKEGPSILRIQQVVRGDSAAYFCASSRGQTSNQPQHFGDGTRLSIL.

This clone was observed a single time. V and J are TRBV7-6 and TRBJ2-7, with D possibly being TRBD1 (5 bases). CDR1 SGHVS and CDR2 FNYEAQ come from the germline V gene. V was clipped by 5 bases and J by 3 bases, with 11 bases between them. The CDR3 spans 13 residues. CDR3 in amino acids: CASSTSRGYEQYF. The CDR3 coding sequence is TGTGCCAGCAGCACCAGTAGGGGCTACGAGCAGTACTTC. Based on the CDR3 plus reference TRBV7-6 and TRBJ2-7, the full variable domain is GAGVSQSPRYKVTKRGQDVALRCDPISGHVSLYWYRQALGQGPEFLTYFNYEAQQDKSGLPNDRFSAERPEGSISTLTIQRTEQRDSAMYRCASSTSRGYEQYFGPGTRLTVT.

The V call is TRBV10-3, the J call TRBJ1-5, with a tentative D call TRBD1 (5 bases). The germline gives CDR1 ENHRY, CDR2 SYGVKD. Trimming removed 3 bases at V and 0 bases at J, with 6 bases between. The CDR3 covers 14 residues. CDR3 sequence reads: CAISEQASNQPQHF. CDR3 in DNA: TGTGCCATCAGTGAACAGGCTAGCAATCAGCCCCAGCATTTT.

This rearrangement joins TRBV6-5 to TRBJ2-3; the D is unclear. V lost 7 bases and J 4 bases, leaving 15 bases between the germline ends. The CDR3 covers 14 residues. The germline gives CDR1 MNHEY, CDR2 SVGAGI. The DNA of the CDR3 is TGTGCCAGCACAGGAACACCTGATGCAGATACGCAGTATTTT. This sequence encodes CASTGTPDADTQYF.

The chain uses TRBV9 and TRBJ1-4; 7 bases are a match to TRBD1. Per germline, CDR1 SGDLS and CDR2 YYNGEE. Trimming removed 4 bases from V and 7 bases from J; junction bases left unmatched: 10. The CDR3 is made up of 15 amino acids. The CDR3 protein is CASSTQTGPREKLFF. The CDR3 DNA sequence: TGTGCCAGCAGCACCCAGACAGGGCCGCGTGAAAAACTGTTTTTT.

The chain is built from TRBV5-1 and TRBJ2-5; D call uncertain. This CDR3 region has 15 residues. Per the germline V gene, CDR1 is SGHRS and CDR2 is YFSETQ. V lost 0 bases to trimming and J lost 0 bases, with 9 bases between them. DNA for the CDR3: TGCGCCAGCAGCTTGGGCGGAAACAACCAAGAGACCCAGTACTTC. Translated: CASSLGGNNQETQYF.

The gene calls are TRBV5-1 and TRBJ2-5; possibly TRBD1 for D (7 bases). CDR1 is SGHRS and CDR2 is YFSETQ in the germline V gene. The CDR3 contains 15 residues. With 3 bases removed from V and 5 bases from J, the gap between germline ends came to 17 bases. In DNA, the CDR3 is TGCGCCAGCAGCTCGCCCGAGGCAGGGGGGGAGACCCAGTACTTC. This codes for CASSSPEAGGETQYF. Filled out from reference TRBV5-1 and TRBJ2-5, the complete variable domain reads KAGVTQTPRYLIKTRGQQVTLSCSPISGHRSVSWYQQTPGQGLQFLFEYFSETQRNKGNFPGRFSGRQFSNSRSEMNVSTLELGDSALYLCASSSPEAGGETQYFGPGTRLLVL.

The gene calls are TRBV5-1 and TRBJ2-3; the D gene is possibly TRBD2 (7 bases). Trimming stripped 2 bases from V and 4 bases from J, with 11 bases between. This CDR3 has 14 residues. Germline CDR1 reads SGHRS; CDR2 reads YFSETQ. The CDR3 loop is CASSLRGGADTQYF. The CDR3, as DNA: TGCGCCAGCAGCTTACGCGGGGGCGCAGATACGCAGTATTTT.

This chain links TRBV5-4 with TRBJ2-5; TRBD2 matches 11 bases. The CDR3 sequence is 16 residues long. Germline lookup yields CDR1 SGHNT and CDR2 YYREEE (reference sequence). V lost 3 bases and J lost 5; bases outside the gene matches: 9. CDR3 nucleotide sequence: TGTGCCAGCAGCTCAACCACTAGCGGGGGTAGCGAGACCCAGTACTTC. Encoded protein: CASSSTTSGGSETQYF.

This chain joins TRBV4-1 and TRBJ2-3; tentatively, D is TRBD1 (6 bases). Trimming removed 1 base at V and 1 base at J, with 15 bases between. This CDR3 has 17 amino acids. Germline V gene sequence: CDR1 MGHRA, CDR2 YSYEKL. In DNA, the CDR3 is TGCGCCAGCAGCCAAGCCCTAGCCAGGGGAGGCACAGATACGCAGTATTTT. It encodes CASSQALARGGTDTQYF.

V usage is TRBV27 and J usage is TRBJ2-7; D is perhaps TRBD1 (6 bases). V was clipped by 3 bases and J by 6 bases, with 15 bases between them. The CDR3 length is 14 residues. Germline values: CDR1 MNHEY, CDR2 SMNVEV (reference sequence). CDR3: CASSFPQGQGEQYF. DNA of the CDR3: TGTGCCAGCAGTTTCCCCCAGGGGCAAGGCGAGCAGTACTTC.

The rearrangement links TRBV7-2 to TRBJ1-1; 9 nucleotides line up with TRBD1. This CDR3 is 14 amino acids long. Trimming took 2 bases from V and 5 from J; bases not matched to a gene: 3. The germline gives CDR1 SGHTA, CDR2 FQGNSA. CDR3 in DNA: TGTGCCAGCAGCTTACAGACAGGGGGTACTGAAGCTTTCTTT. This sequence encodes CASSLQTGGTEAFF. Combining the CDR3 with reference TRBV7-2 and TRBJ1-1 gives the whole variable domain GAGVSQSPSNKVTEKGKDVELRCDPISGHTALYWYRQSLGQGLEFLIYFQGNSAPDKSGLPSDRFSAERTGGSVSTLTIQRTQQEDSAVYLCASSLQTGGTEAFFGQGTRLTVV.

This chain links TRBV7-3 with TRBJ2-7; TRBD2 matches 7 bases. J was trimmed by 7 bases and V by 3 bases; bases with no gene match: 9. The CDR3 runs 14 residues. Germline values: CDR1 SGHTA, CDR2 FQGTGA. In nucleotides, the CDR3 is TGTGCCAGCAGCTTGCGAGGGGAGGGTGGAGAGCAGTACTTC. It is translated as CASSLRGEGGEQYF.

The rearrangement links TRBV6-6 to TRBJ1-2; D is possibly TRBD1 (5 bases). Germline values: CDR1 MNHNY, CDR2 SVGAGI (reference sequence). V was trimmed by 2 bases and J by 8 bases, leaving 15 bases between them. This CDR3 is built from 14 residues. The CDR3 region is CASSYGGVMEGYTF. The CDR3 DNA follows: TGTGCCAGCAGTTACGGGGGGGTCATGGAAGGCTACACCTTC.

The chain uses TRBV14 and TRBJ1-2; a weak D match, TRBD1 (5 bases). V was trimmed by 0 bases and J by 7 bases, leaving 9 bases between them. Germline CDR1 reads SGHDN; CDR2 reads FVKESK. The CDR3 sequence is 13 residues long. This chain's CDR3 is CASSQDWGGGYTF. The CDR3 DNA reads TGTGCCAGCAGCCAAGATTGGGGGGGTGGCTACACCTTC.

The chain joins TRBV4-2 to TRBJ2-3; no clear D gene. Germline V gene sequence: CDR1 LGHNA, CDR2 YNFKEQ. CDR3 length equals 16 residues. V was trimmed by 0 bases and J by 6 bases, leaving 16 bases between them. The CDR3 protein is CASSQESPPRADTQYF. CDR3 coding DNA: TGTGCCAGCAGCCAAGAATCCCCTCCCCGCGCGGATACGCAGTATTTT.

The rearrangement uses TRBV6-6 and TRBJ1-6; D is ambiguous. The V end was cut by 7 bases, the J end by 10 bases, with 20 bases between. Germline assignment: CDR1 MNHNY and CDR2 SVGAGI (reference sequence). This CDR3 is built from 15 residues. The DNA for the CDR3 is TGTGCCAGCACCGAACCCGGGAAACCCGGCTCACCCCTCCACTTT. Amino acids: CASTEPGKPGSPLHF.